This passage covers 17 T cell receptor beta chains from one sample sequenced in a study of T cell repertoires in cytomegalovirus infection. In TCRdb, the reads were re-called with MiXCR into one record per CDR3 protein. The data show a few hundred thousand distinct CDR3 sequences, about 18% seen once. What was sequenced was CD8+ T cells from PBMCs. Every receptor here comes from a human donor in good health (CMV status not recorded). Some clones in this sample may be carry-over from other donors' samples.

The chain joins TRBV7-9 to TRBJ2-4, with 8 positions matching TRBD2. The CDR3 contains 17 residues. V was clipped by 5 bases and J by 2 bases; unmatched bases: 11. Germline V gene lookup returns CDR1 SEHNR and CDR2 FQNEAQ (reference sequence). CDR3 DNA sequence: TGTGCCAGCAGCCTCGGTACTAGCGGACAGACCAAAAACATTCAGTACTTC. It specifies CASSLGTSGQTKNIQYF.

This clonotype turned up a few times. The chain links TRBV6-2 or TRBV6-3 to TRBJ2-1; 7 bases are shared with TRBD1. J lost 2 bases, V lost 6 bases, and 7 bases had no gene match. CDR3 length: 15 amino acids. The germline gives CDR1 MNHEY, CDR2 SVGEGT. CDR3 amino acids: CASRSMGTAYNEQFF. The CDR3 bases are TGTGCCAGCAGGTCGATGGGGACAGCCTACAATGAGCAGTTCTTC.

The chain couples TRBV11-3 to TRBJ2-2; 7 nucleotides match TRBD2. Trimming took 5 bases from V and 6 from J; bases not matched to a gene: 9. This CDR3 is 15 amino acids long. CDR1 is SGHNT and CDR2 is YENEEA in the germline V gene. The CDR3 is CASSRQAGLSGELFF. The DNA for the CDR3 is TGTGCCAGCAGCCGCCAAGCGGGGTTGTCCGGGGAGCTGTTTTTT.

The chain has TRBV12-3 or TRBV12-4 and TRBJ1-5; D may be TRBD1 (5 bases). The CDR3 totals 16 residues. V lost 3 bases and J 1 base, leaving 13 bases between the germline ends. The CDR3 nucleotides read TGTGCCAGCAGTTTCGGGGGAGCATTAAGCAATCAGCCCCAGCATTTT. This codes for CASSFGGALSNQPQHF.

This clonotype occurred many times. This chain joins TRBV5-6 and TRBJ2-5; 7 positions match TRBD1. The CDR3 sequence is 14 residues long. V dropped 3 bases and J dropped 5; count of bases not matched to a gene: 7. Germline V gene sequence: CDR1 SGHDT, CDR2 YYEEEE. The CDR3 DNA sequence: TGTGCCAGCAGCTCTACAGGGGATCCCGAGACCCAGTACTTC. This gives the protein CASSSTGDPETQYF. Based on the CDR3 plus reference TRBV5-6 and TRBJ2-5, the full variable domain is DAGVTQSPTHLIKTRGQQVTLRCSPKSGHDTVSWYQQALGQGPQFIFQYYEEEERQRGNFPDRFSGHQFPNYSSELNVNALLLGDSALYLCASSSTGDPETQYFGPGTRLLVL.

CDR3 in amino acids: CASSLGGTDREQYF. CDR3 DNA sequence: TGTGCCAGCAGCTTAGGTGGGACCGACCGCGAGCAGTACTTC. The rearrangement uses TRBV7-3 and TRBJ2-7; D is tentatively TRBD1 or TRBD2 (5 bases each). CDR1 SGHTA and CDR2 FQGTGA come from the germline V gene. The length of the CDR3 is 14 residues. With 2 bases removed from V and 6 bases from J, the gap between germline ends came to 14 bases.

The chain couples TRBV28 to TRBJ1-2; perhaps TRBD1 as D (5 bases). The CDR3 totals 16 residues. From germline, CDR1 is MDHEN and CDR2 SYDVKM. V was clipped by 8 bases and J by 4 bases, with 23 bases between them. CDR3 sequence reads: CASCPPGSGLGYGYTF. In nucleotides, the CDR3 is TGTGCCAGCTGTCCGCCAGGGTCGGGTTTAGGCTATGGCTACACCTTC.

This clonotype was counted ten times or more. CDR3 sequence reads: CASSYTGTRNEQFF. CDR3 in DNA: TGTGCCAGCAGTTATACCGGGACGAGGAATGAGCAGTTCTTC. The chain has TRBV28 and TRBJ2-1; the D call may be TRBD1 or TRBD2 (5 bases each). Germline values: CDR1 MDHEN, CDR2 SYDVKM. This CDR3 region has 14 residues. Deletions cut 4 bases from V and 7 bases from J, with 14 bases between.

This clonotype was picked up many times. The chain joins TRBV4-1 to TRBJ1-1; unclear D gene. CDR1 is MGHRA, CDR2 YSYEKL, per germline. With 1 base removed from V and 2 bases from J, the gap between germline ends came to 8 bases. The CDR3 consists of 14 residues. CDR3 region: CASSQVTANTEAFF. As DNA, the CDR3 is TGCGCCAGCAGCCAAGTAACAGCTAACACTGAAGCTTTCTTT.

J is TRBJ2-7 and V is TRBV2; TRBD2 agrees at 12 bases. The V gene's germline CDR1 is SNHLY and CDR2 FYNNEI. The CDR3 extends over 19 amino acids. The V gene end was trimmed by 6 bases and the J gene end by 0 bases; junction bases not matched to a gene: 15. The CDR3 here is CASRGTRLAGALLSYEQYF. CDR3 in DNA: TGTGCCAGCAGGGGAACTAGACTAGCGGGGGCCCTTCTCTCCTACGAGCAGTACTTC.

The chain couples TRBV6-1 to TRBJ2-5, with TRBD2 as a possible D gene (6 bases). Germline V gives CDR1 MNHNS, CDR2 SASEGT. This CDR3 has 14 residues. Between the trimmed V and J ends, which lost 1 base and 5 bases, there was a span of 11 bases. The CDR3 bases are TGTGCCAGCAGTGAAGTAGGAGGGTTGGAGACCCAGTACTTC. Translated, it gives CASSEVGGLETQYF.

The V gene is TRBV10-2, the J gene TRBJ2-7; 7 bases are a match to TRBD1. The CDR3 is 13 residues long. With 5 bases clipped from V and 7 bases from J, the junction kept 8 bases outside the gene matches. Per the germline V gene, CDR1 is WSHSY and CDR2 is SAAADI. The CDR3 nucleotides are TGCGCCAGCAGTCGGGACAGCTCCTTGGAGCAGTACTTC. This translates into CASSRDSSLEQYF.

This clonotype has ten or more counts. The chain recombines TRBV7-2 with TRBJ2-3; no definite D call. V lost 1 base and J lost 2, with 10 bases in between. The CDR3 contains 15 residues. Germline assignment: CDR1 SGHTA and CDR2 FQGNSA. The CDR3 nucleotides read TGTGCCAGCAGCTTAGGTAGCCGAATCACAGATACGCAGTATTTT. This encodes CASSLGSRITDTQYF.

This chain links TRBV2 with TRBJ2-7; perhaps D is TRBD1 or TRBD2 (5 bases each). There are 10 residues in the CDR3. Germline CDR1 is SNHLY and CDR2 is FYNNEI. The V end was cut by 6 bases, the J end by 6 bases, with 6 bases between. The CDR3, as DNA: TGTGCCAGCAGGGGGACCGAGCAGTACTTC. It codes for CASRGTEQYF.

Comments on this clonotype: As the CDR3 is not closed by the conserved phenylalanine or tryptophan, this likely results from a read error. CDR3 DNA sequence: TGTGCCAGCAGTTTCTCGGGGGATGAGCAGTTCCTC. Translated: CASSFSGDEQFL. V usage is TRBV6-5 and J usage is TRBJ2-1, with D tentatively TRBD2 (6 bases). The V end lost 4 bases, the J end lost 8 bases, and 9 bases lay between the germline ends. The CDR3 totals 12 residues. The germline V gene has CDR1 MNHEY and CDR2 SVGAGI.

This clonotype showed up just a few times. This chain links TRBV19 with TRBJ2-7; D gene ambiguous. The CDR3 sequence is 13 residues long. Trimming cost V 3 bases and J 2 bases, with 8 bases left between them. Germline assignment: CDR1 LNHDA and CDR2 SQIVND (reference sequence). The DNA of the CDR3 is TGTGCCAGTAGTATTTCACCGGCCTACGAGCAGTACTTC. Its translation is CASSISPAYEQYF.

The chain links TRBV27 to TRBJ2-1, with D unclear. The germline V gene encodes CDR1 MNHEY and CDR2 SMNVEV (reference sequence). This CDR3 is built from 14 residues. Trimming cost V 8 bases and J 5 bases, with 16 bases left between them. The CDR3 loop is CASSLGWGNNEQFF. For the CDR3, the DNA is TGTGCCAGCTCCCTCGGGTGGGGAAACAATGAGCAGTTCTTC.